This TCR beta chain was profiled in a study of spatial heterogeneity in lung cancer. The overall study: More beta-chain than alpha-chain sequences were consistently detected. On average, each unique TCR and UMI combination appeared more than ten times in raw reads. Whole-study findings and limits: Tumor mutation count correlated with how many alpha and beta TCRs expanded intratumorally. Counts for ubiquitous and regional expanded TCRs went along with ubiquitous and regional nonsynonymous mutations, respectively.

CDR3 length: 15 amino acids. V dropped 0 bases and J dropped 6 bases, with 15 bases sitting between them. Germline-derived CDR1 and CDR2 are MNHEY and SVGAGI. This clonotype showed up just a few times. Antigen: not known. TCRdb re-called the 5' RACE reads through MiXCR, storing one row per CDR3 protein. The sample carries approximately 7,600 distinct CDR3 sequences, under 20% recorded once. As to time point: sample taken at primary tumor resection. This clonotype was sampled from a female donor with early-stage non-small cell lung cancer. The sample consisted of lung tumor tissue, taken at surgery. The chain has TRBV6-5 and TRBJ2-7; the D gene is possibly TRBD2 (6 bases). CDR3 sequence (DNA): TGTGCCAGCAGTTACTCGTCTTGGGGGGAAGTCGAGCAGTACTTC. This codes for CASSYSSWGEVEQYF.